The 30 T cell receptor beta chains in this list originate from one sample, sequenced in a study of cytomegalovirus exposure and HLA in healthy donors. Libraries were prepared by immunoSEQ multiplex PCR; TCRdb keeps only in-frame clonotypes and omits some of them. The sample gives about 270,000 clones, 80% to 90% of which show up once; roughly 1% is in the top ten. Sequenced: PBMCs. The receptors derive from a young woman in good health and CMV-seronegative.

The CDR3 spells CASSYGVGGIMGELFF. The CDR3 coding sequence is TGTGCCAGCAGTTACGGGGTTGGAGGGATTATGGGGGAGCTGTTTTTT. The rearrangement uses TRBV6-5 and TRBJ2-2; TRBD2 might be the D (6 bases). This CDR3 is 16 amino acids long. V was clipped by 2 bases and J by 8 bases, with 18 bases between them. Germline CDR1 MNHEY, CDR2 SVGAGI.

This chain joins TRBV6-5 and TRBJ2-1, with a tentative D call TRBD2 (5 bases). CDR1 MNHEY and CDR2 SVGAGI come from the germline V gene. This CDR3 comprises 16 residues. V dropped 2 bases and J dropped 0 bases, with 11 bases sitting between them. The chain's CDR3 is CASSYSLGSSYNEQFF. For the CDR3, the DNA is TGTGCCAGCAGTTACAGTCTAGGGAGCTCCTACAATGAGCAGTTCTTC.

The chain links TRBV6-1 to TRBJ2-5; 7 bases map to TRBD1. CDR1 is MNHNS and CDR2 is SASEGT in the germline V gene. The junction had 7 bases not matched to a gene; V was cut back by 1 base and J by 5 bases. The CDR3 is 15 residues long. The CDR3 here is CASSEVTGVPETQYF. DNA for the CDR3: TGTGCCAGCAGTGAAGTAACAGGGGTTCCCGAGACCCAGTACTTC.

This chain connects TRBV11-2 to TRBJ1-1; 7 positions agree with TRBD1. V shed 2 bases, J shed 3 bases, and the junction held 3 bases outside the gene matches. This CDR3 contains 14 residues. Germline values: CDR1 SGHAT, CDR2 FQNNGV. CDR3 residues: CASSLTQGDTEAFF. In nucleotides, the CDR3 is TGTGCCAGCAGCTTAACTCAGGGGGACACTGAAGCTTTCTTT.

V gene TRBV9 combines with J gene TRBJ1-1; the match to TRBD1 covers 7 bases. The V gene end was trimmed by 3 bases and the J gene end by 5 bases; junction bases not matched to a gene: 7. Germline V gives CDR1 SGDLS, CDR2 YYNGEE. The CDR3 has 14 amino acids. CDR3 DNA sequence: TGTGCCAGCAGCGGACAGACAGGGCGGACTGAAGCTTTCTTT. It yields the protein CASSGQTGRTEAFF.

V usage is TRBV6-5 and J usage is TRBJ1-2; D is unclear. Trimming stripped 0 bases from V and 8 bases from J, with 16 bases between. The CDR3 is 15 amino acids. Germline V gene lookup returns CDR1 MNHEY and CDR2 SVGAGI. The CDR3 loop is CASSYSSGSQRGYTF. The CDR3, as DNA: TGTGCCAGCAGTTACTCATCTGGGTCCCAGAGGGGCTACACCTTC.

This chain uses TRBV28 with TRBJ1-2, with a tentative D call TRBD1 (6 bases). Germline CDR1 reads MDHEN; CDR2 reads SYDVKM. This CDR3 has 18 residues. V lost 4 bases to trimming and J lost 0 bases, with 21 bases between them. The CDR3 region is CASSSNHEDSGPNYGYTF. The CDR3 region has the DNA TGTGCCAGCAGTTCTAACCACGAGGACAGTGGTCCTAACTATGGCTACACCTTC.

The chain joins TRBV6-1 to TRBJ1-2; D remains unclear. Germline lookup yields CDR1 MNHNS and CDR2 SASEGT. V was pared by 6 bases and J by 0 bases, with 8 bases between. The CDR3 loop spans 13 amino acids. The CDR3 region has the DNA TGTGCCAGCAGGGGAGAAACTAACTATGGCTACACCTTC. This gives the protein CASRGETNYGYTF.

This sequence joins TRBV6-5 and TRBJ2-1; 8 nucleotides line up with TRBD2. CDR3 length: 15 amino acids. CDR1 is MNHEY, CDR2 SVGAGI, per germline. V was clipped by 6 bases and J by 4 bases; unmatched bases: 8. CDR3 region: CASRPRVAGYNEQFF. In nucleotides, the CDR3 is TGTGCCAGCAGACCCCGAGTAGCGGGATACAATGAGCAGTTCTTC.

The J gene is TRBJ1-6, the V gene TRBV7-9; D remains ambiguous. CDR3 length: 14 residues. Per germline, CDR1 SEHNR and CDR2 FQNEAQ (reference sequence). V was pared by 7 bases and J by 7 bases, with 14 bases between. In DNA form, the CDR3 reads TGTGCCAGCAACCGTGAAGAGAAAAATTCACCCCTCCACTTT. Translation gives CASNREEKNSPLHF.

This CDR3 is CASSRTSGGVEQFF. The CDR3 nucleotides are TGCGCCAGCAGCCGGACTAGCGGGGGCGTTGAGCAGTTCTTC. The V call is TRBV10-1, the J call TRBJ2-1; TRBD2 aligns across 13 bases. This CDR3 is 14 amino acids long. CDR1 is WNHNN and CDR2 is SYGVQD in the germline V gene (reference sequence). V lost 6 bases and J lost 9; bases outside the gene matches: 5.

The rearrangement joins TRBV11-3 to TRBJ2-5; 8 bases align to TRBD2. V dropped 0 bases and J dropped 3; count of bases not matched to a gene: 9. This CDR3 is 17 amino acids long. Germline CDR1 reads SGHNT; CDR2 reads YENEEA. The CDR3: CASSLDSRRGGKETQYF. CDR3 bases: TGTGCCAGCAGCTTAGATTCCCGCCGGGGGGGCAAAGAGACCCAGTACTTC.

The V and J genes are TRBV2 and TRBJ1-2; TRBD1 is a possible D gene (6 bases). Per the germline V gene, CDR1 is SNHLY and CDR2 is FYNNEI. V gave up 9 bases and J gave up 4 bases, with 24 bases separating them. CDR3 length equals 16 residues. This chain's CDR3 is CASRRQRGGSGYGYTF. The CDR3 DNA is TGTGCCAGTCGTCGACAAAGGGGGGGTAGTGGCTATGGCTACACCTTC.

This clone showed up just a few times. The rearrangement uses TRBV29-1 and TRBJ1-2, with 12 bases identical to TRBD1. The CDR3 sequence is 13 residues long. Germline V gives CDR1 SQVTM, CDR2 ANQGSEA. J was trimmed by 8 bases and V by 4 bases; bases with no gene match: 5. Written as DNA, the CDR3 is TGCAGCGTTGGGGACAGGGGGCACAGGGGCTACACCTTC. Its protein is CSVGDRGHRGYTF.

This chain uses TRBV6-1 with TRBJ2-7; TRBD2 agrees at 9 bases. V shed 9 bases, J shed 4 bases, and the junction held 7 bases outside the gene matches. The CDR3 totals 13 residues. In germline, CDR1 is MNHNS, CDR2 SASEGT. DNA for the CDR3: TGTGCCAGTTATAGCGGGAGTAGATACGAGCAGTACTTC. Its translation: CASYSGSRYEQYF.

CDR3 in amino acids: CASSSGQVYGYTF. CDR3 nucleotides: TGTGCCAGCAGTTCCGGACAGGTTTATGGCTACACCTTC. The chain uses TRBV28 and TRBJ1-2; TRBD1 matches 7 bases. This CDR3 has 13 residues. The trim removed 4 bases at V and 5 bases at J, leaving 4 bases unmatched. Germline lookup yields CDR1 MDHEN and CDR2 SYDVKM.

The rearrangement joins TRBV19 to TRBJ2-7, with a tentative D call TRBD1 (6 bases). Germline lookup yields CDR1 LNHDA and CDR2 SQIVND (reference sequence). Trimming took off 2 bases at V and 3 bases at J, with 14 bases between the two ends. There are 15 residues in the CDR3. CDR3 region: CASSILRQGNYEQYF. DNA for the CDR3: TGTGCCAGTAGTATATTACGGCAGGGGAACTACGAGCAGTACTTC. Filled out from reference TRBV19 and TRBJ2-7, the complete variable domain reads DGGITQSPKYLFRKEGQNVTLSCEQNLNHDAMYWYRQDPGQGLRLIYYSQIVNDFQKGDIAEGYSVSREKKESFPLTVTSAQKNPTAFYLCASSILRQGNYEQYFGPGTRLTVT.

The chain has TRBV5-1 and TRBJ2-1; D is undetermined. Germline CDR1 SGHRS, CDR2 YFSETQ. CDR3 size: 15 residues. V lost 3 bases, J lost 2 bases, and 12 bases lay in between. The CDR3 DNA is TGCGCCAGCAGCTCCCGATACCCGGCCTACAATGAGCAGTTCTTC. It is translated as CASSSRYPAYNEQFF.

The chain couples TRBV6-1 to TRBJ1-5; D gene ambiguous. The CDR3 covers 14 residues. CDR1 is MNHNS and CDR2 is SASEGT in the germline V gene. The V gene lost 2 bases and the J gene lost 10 bases, with 15 bases spanning the gap. CDR3: CASSERSEVEPQHF. The CDR3, as DNA: TGTGCCAGCAGTGAACGATCGGAGGTGGAACCCCAGCATTTT.

The chain couples TRBV10-2 to TRBJ1-5; weak D call: TRBD1 (6 bases). V was clipped by 6 bases and J by 4 bases, with 16 bases between them. CDR3 length: 15 residues. The V gene's germline CDR1 is WSHSY and CDR2 SAAADI. The CDR3 is CASRDTGYANQPQHF. In nucleotides, the CDR3 is TGCGCCAGCAGGGACACAGGGTATGCTAATCAGCCCCAGCATTTT.

The chain links TRBV5-1 to TRBJ2-5; 7 positions agree with TRBD2. The V segment lost 4 bases and the J segment 5 bases; nucleotides outside the gene matches: 8. From germline, CDR1 is SGHRS and CDR2 YFSETQ. This CDR3 has 14 amino acids. The CDR3 nucleotides are TGCGCCAGCAGCCCGGGGACTACTTGGGAGACCCAGTACTTC. It is translated as CASSPGTTWETQYF.

This clone occurred a few times. The chain employs TRBV19 and TRBJ1-3; TRBD1 might be the D (5 bases). Trimming pared 10 bases from V and 8 bases from J, leaving 21 bases between. The CDR3 spans 14 residues. Germline lookup yields CDR1 LNHDA and CDR2 SQIVND (reference sequence). The DNA for the CDR3 is TGTGCCACCGGAAACATACGGACATCAGACACCATATATTTT. The encoded protein is CATGNIRTSDTIYF.

This chain uses TRBV10-3 with TRBJ1-1, with D possibly TRBD1 on 6 matching bases. Germline V gene sequence: CDR1 ENHRY, CDR2 SYGVKD. Trimming stripped 6 bases from V and 7 bases from J, with 18 bases between. The CDR3 spans 14 residues. As DNA, the CDR3 is TGTGCCATCAGGGGAAGGGGGTTCGAGAGTGAAGCTTTCTTT. This encodes CAIRGRGFESEAFF.

The chain couples TRBV7-9 to TRBJ2-7, with 13 positions matching TRBD2. CDR1 and CDR2 (germline): SEHNR, FQNEAQ (reference sequence). Trimming removed 5 bases from V and 2 bases from J; junction bases left unmatched: 3. The length of the CDR3 is 15 residues. Here the CDR3 reads CASSAGLAGTYEQYF. The CDR3 DNA reads as TGTGCCAGCAGCGCGGGACTAGCGGGGACCTACGAGCAGTACTTC.

The chain carries TRBV5-1 and TRBJ2-2; TRBD1 aligns across 7 bases. This CDR3 contains 16 residues. Germline loops: CDR1 SGHRS, CDR2 YFSETQ. The trim removed 4 bases at V and 6 bases at J, leaving 12 bases unmatched. CDR3: CASSLQQGFGAGELFF. CDR3 bases: TGCGCCAGCAGCCTACAACAGGGGTTCGGGGCCGGGGAGCTGTTTTTT.

The chain couples TRBV9 to TRBJ1-6, with D perhaps matching TRBD1 (6 bases). The CDR3 sequence is 17 residues long. V lost 2 bases, J lost 7 bases, and 19 bases lay in between. Germline CDR1 SGDLS, CDR2 YYNGEE. CDR3 region: CASSVLGDYRENSPLHF. DNA of the CDR3: TGTGCCAGCAGCGTCCTGGGGGACTACAGGGAGAATTCACCCCTCCACTTT.

The CDR3: CASSEWSTDTQYF. CDR3 nucleotide sequence: TGTGCCAGCAGTGAATGGAGTACAGATACGCAGTATTTT. The V call is TRBV2, the J call TRBJ2-3, with D hard to call. CDR1 and CDR2 from the germline V gene are SNHLY and FYNNEI. V lost 2 bases and J 3 bases, leaving 6 bases between the germline ends. The CDR3 runs to 13 residues.

The CDR3 loop is CASSQDAGGAEPQHF. CDR3 sequence (DNA): TGCGCCAGCAGCCAGGATGCAGGGGGCGCCGAACCCCAGCATTTT. The V call is TRBV4-3, the J call TRBJ1-5, with 8 bases fitting TRBD1. CDR3 length equals 15 residues. Germline CDR1 and CDR2: LGHNA and YSLEER. V shed 3 bases and J 10 bases; nucleotides not matched to a gene: 11.

In this sample, this clone turned up many times. The chain has TRBV2 and TRBJ1-6, with TRBD1 matching over 7 bases. In germline, CDR1 is SNHLY, CDR2 FYNNEI. Trimming took 3 bases from V and 3 from J; bases not matched to a gene: 5. The CDR3 covers 16 residues. CDR3 nucleotide sequence: TGTGCCAGCAGTGAGAGCACAGGGGACTATAATTCACCCCTCCACTTT. It codes for CASSESTGDYNSPLHF. Variable domain in full (rest from reference TRBV2 and TRBJ1-6): EPEVTQTPSHQVTQMGQEVILRCVPISNHLYFYWYRQILGQKVEFLVSFYNNEISEKSEIFDDQFSVERPDGSNFTLKIRSTKLEDSAMYFCASSESTGDYNSPLHFGNGTRLTVT.

The rearrangement uses TRBV29-1 and TRBJ2-1; 7 bases agree with TRBD2. V dropped 0 bases and J dropped 0; count of bases not matched to a gene: 11. The CDR3 totals 18 residues. The germline V gene has CDR1 SQVTM and CDR2 ANQGSEA. CDR3 protein: CSVEDTGTNSPSYNEQFF. In nucleotides, the CDR3 is TGCAGCGTTGAAGATACGGGGACTAACAGCCCCTCCTACAATGAGCAGTTCTTC.